Sequencing of this TCR beta chain was carried out in a study of blood T cell repertoires in COVID-19. Looking at the study overall: Specimens from acute and convalescent COVID-19 originated in the United States, Italy and Spain. Sample material is recorded as cDNA or gDNA derived from T cells, B-cell-depleted T cells, or PBMCs.

Authors' analysis steps: Estimation of nucleated cell counts relied on the amplification of reference gene primers. Clones were sequenced by immunoSEQ multiplex PCR, and TCRdb holds only the in-frame ones, with some missing. The DNA gave D and trimming, while V, J and clone size come from that table. Of under 250,000 clones listed, around four fifths are singletons. Per the germline V gene, CDR1 is SEHNR and CDR2 is FQNEAQ (reference sequence). The CDR3 is 13 residues long. V dropped 2 bases and J dropped 4 bases, with 8 bases sitting between them. This receptor was taken from a woman in her 70s with active or convalescent COVID-19. Sequencing used peripheral blood. This chain uses TRBV7-9 with TRBJ1-1; D not certain. Written as DNA, the CDR3 is TGTGCCAGCAGCTTAAATTCAGGCACTGAAGCTTTCTTT. This codes for CASSLNSGTEAFF.